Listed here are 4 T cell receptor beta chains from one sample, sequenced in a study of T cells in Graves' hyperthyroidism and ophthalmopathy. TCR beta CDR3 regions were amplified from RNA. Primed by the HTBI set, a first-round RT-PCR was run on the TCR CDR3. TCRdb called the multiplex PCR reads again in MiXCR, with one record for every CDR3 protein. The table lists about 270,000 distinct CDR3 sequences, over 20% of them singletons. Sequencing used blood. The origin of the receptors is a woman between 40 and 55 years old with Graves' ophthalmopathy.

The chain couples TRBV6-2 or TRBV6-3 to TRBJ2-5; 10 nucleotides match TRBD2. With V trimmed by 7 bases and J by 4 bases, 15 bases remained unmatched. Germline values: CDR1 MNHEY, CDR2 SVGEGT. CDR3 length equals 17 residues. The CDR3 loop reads CASKGLAGVTRGETQYF. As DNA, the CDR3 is TGTGCCAGCAAAGGGCTAGCGGGAGTTACGAGAGGAGAGACCCAGTACTTC.

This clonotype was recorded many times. CDR3 sequence (DNA): TGTGCCACCAGTGATCCCCTAAGGCTTGTGGGCGCGAGCACAGATACGCAGTATTTT. Amino acids: CATSDPLRLVGASTDTQYF. The chain has TRBV24-1 and TRBJ2-3; no reliable D call. Germline loops: CDR1 KGHDR, CDR2 SFDVKD. V was clipped by 3 bases and J by 0 bases, with 21 bases between them. The CDR3 has 19 residues.

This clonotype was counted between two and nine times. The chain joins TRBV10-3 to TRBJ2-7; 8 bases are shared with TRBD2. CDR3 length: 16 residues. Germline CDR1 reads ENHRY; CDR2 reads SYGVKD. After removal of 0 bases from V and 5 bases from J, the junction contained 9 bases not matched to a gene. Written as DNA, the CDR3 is TGTGCCATCAGTGAGTCGTTGGCTAGCGGGCAACACGAGCAGTACTTC. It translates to CAISESLASGQHEQYF.

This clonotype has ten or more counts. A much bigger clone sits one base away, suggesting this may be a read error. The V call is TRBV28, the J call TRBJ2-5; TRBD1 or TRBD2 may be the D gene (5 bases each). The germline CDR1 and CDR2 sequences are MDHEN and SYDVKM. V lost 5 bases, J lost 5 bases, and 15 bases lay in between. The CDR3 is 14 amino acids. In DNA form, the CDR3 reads TGTGCCAGCAGTCCCGGGGCAGGGTACGAGACCCAGTACTTC. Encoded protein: CASSPGAGYETQYF.